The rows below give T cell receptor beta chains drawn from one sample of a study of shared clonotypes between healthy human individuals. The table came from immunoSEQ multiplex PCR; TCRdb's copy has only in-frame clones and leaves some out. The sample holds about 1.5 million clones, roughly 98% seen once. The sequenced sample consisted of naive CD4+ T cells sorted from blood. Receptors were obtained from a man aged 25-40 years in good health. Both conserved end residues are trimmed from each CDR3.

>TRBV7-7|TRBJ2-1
ASSLGRINEQF
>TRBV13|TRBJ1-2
ASSPGGGGQYGYT
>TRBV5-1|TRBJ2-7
ASGLTGSSYEQY
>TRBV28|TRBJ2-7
ASGGLAGSEQY
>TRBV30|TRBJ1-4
AWRPPRTVIEKLF
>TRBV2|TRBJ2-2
ASRLVRDSDYTGELF
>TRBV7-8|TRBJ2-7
ASSLPLGPGGYDEQY
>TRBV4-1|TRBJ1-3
ASSQVNSDTIY
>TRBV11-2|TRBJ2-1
ASSQVGGLDEQF
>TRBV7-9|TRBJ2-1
ASSLEDLLRGGGNEQF
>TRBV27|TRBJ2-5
ASSWTSGVQETQY
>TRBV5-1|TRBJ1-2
ASSPPNLEGGYGYT
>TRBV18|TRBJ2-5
ASSSLGLARVETQY
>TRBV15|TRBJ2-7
ATSRALAGVEEQY
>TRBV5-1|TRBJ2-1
ASSPGTEQF
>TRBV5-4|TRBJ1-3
ASSLDLLTAGNTIY
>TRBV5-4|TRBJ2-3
ASNREGGTDTQY
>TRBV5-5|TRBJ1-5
ASSLVTRGQPQH
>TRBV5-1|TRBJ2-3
ASSLQGATDTQY
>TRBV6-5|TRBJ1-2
ASCLVPNYGYT
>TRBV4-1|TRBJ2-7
ASSLGTGYEQY
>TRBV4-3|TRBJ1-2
ASSQDRLYGYT
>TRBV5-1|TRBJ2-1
ASSSTSGLPSYNEQF
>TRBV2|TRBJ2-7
ASRPGHPTYEQY
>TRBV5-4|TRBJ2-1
ASSYSGRWGQF
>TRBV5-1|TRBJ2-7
ASRLGGTGASYEQY
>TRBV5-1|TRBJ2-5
ASSLGVRETQY
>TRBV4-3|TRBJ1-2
ASSQDWGHPNGYT
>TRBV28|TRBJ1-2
ATSETNYGYT
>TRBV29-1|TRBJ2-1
SVESNEQF
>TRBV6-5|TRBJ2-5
ASSPLAGVRETQY
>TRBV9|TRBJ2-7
ASSVGVGGPYEQY
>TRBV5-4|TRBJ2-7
ASSWTGHSYEQY
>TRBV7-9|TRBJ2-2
ASSPPQTNTGELF
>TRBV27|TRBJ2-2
ASSFQAQRHTGELF
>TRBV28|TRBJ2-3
ASVDYLTDTQY
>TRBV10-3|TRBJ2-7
AISGRTGSSYEQY
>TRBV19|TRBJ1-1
ASSMTGGNTEAF
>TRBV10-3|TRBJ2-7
AISESWEINEQY
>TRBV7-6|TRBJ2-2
ASSLAGSGTGAYTGELF
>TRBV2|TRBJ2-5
ASGDRQETQY
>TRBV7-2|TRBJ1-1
ASSSNLGGNTEAF
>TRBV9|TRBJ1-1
ASSVTAMNTEAF
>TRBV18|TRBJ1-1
ASSPLGQQTNTEAF
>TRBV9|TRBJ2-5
ASSVSLQETQY
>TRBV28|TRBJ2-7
ASSLPGQGSYEQY
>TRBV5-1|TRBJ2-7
ASSLGQGVYEQY
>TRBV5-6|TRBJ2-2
ASSLLSGRADTGELF
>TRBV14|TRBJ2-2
ASSPRTNTGELF
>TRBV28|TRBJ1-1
ASSRDRRTTEAF
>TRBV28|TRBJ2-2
ASSSGQNTGELF
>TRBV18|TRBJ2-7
ASSLQGGLEVS
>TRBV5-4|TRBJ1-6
ASSLGRPLNSPLH
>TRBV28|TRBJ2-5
ATSGTVEETQY
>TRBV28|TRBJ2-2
ASRGPGPGELF
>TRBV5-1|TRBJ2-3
ASSLQGVGALTDTQY
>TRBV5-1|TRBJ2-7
ASRELARETYEQY
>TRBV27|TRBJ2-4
ASSSTRDIQY